This T cell receptor (beta chain) was profiled in a study of regulatory T cells in long-lasting Graves disease. Study results and caveats: Lower TCR diversity characterized persistent Graves' patients relative to newly diagnosed patients. There was favoring of TRBV28, TRBJ1-2 and TRBJ2-5 in persistent disease. The persistent group shared 2,500 to 3,000 public clonotypes, more than the 850 to 1,000 shared by new patients.

The V end lost 8 bases, the J end lost 0 bases, and 14 bases lay between the germline ends. The germline CDR1 and CDR2 sequences are SGHAT and FQNNGV. This CDR3 spans 15 amino acids. The time point was: newly diagnosed GD, antithyroid drugs for less than 3 months. Generation of the TCR library employed RNA extracted from PBMCs. Around 9.9 milliliters of peripheral blood went into EDTA tubes. This clonotype appeared a single time. Its antigen is as yet unknown. This likely stems from a read error, as it lies one base from a far larger clone. CDR3 regions were amplified by Arm-PCR using iRepertoire HTBI primers to build TCR beta libraries. TCRdb ran MiXCR on the multiplex PCR reads and lists one entry per CDR3 protein. The sample consists of 200,000 to 250,000 distinct CDR3 sequences, approximately 20% of them appearing once.

Sequencing used peripheral blood mononuclear cells (PBMCs), obtained at new diagnosis, from a patient treated with antithyroid drugs. The chain joins TRBV11-2 to TRBJ1-5, with D unclear. The sequence was obtained from a female donor with Graves disease. The CDR3 coding sequence is TGTGCCAGCGCCTCCGGCTGGGGTAGCAATCAGCCCCAGCATTTT. Translating it yields CASASGWGSNQPQHF.